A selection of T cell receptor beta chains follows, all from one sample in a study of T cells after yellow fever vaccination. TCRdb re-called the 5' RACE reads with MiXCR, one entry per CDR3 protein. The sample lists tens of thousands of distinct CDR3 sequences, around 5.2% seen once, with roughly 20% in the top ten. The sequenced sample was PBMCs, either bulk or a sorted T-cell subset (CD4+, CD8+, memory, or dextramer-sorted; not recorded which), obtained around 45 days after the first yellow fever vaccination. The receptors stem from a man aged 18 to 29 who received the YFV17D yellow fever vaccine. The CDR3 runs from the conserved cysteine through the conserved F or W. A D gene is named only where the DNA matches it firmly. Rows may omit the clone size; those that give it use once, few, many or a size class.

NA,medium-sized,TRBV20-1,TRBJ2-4,CSAITPGLAKNIQYF,TGCAGTGCTATAACCCCGGGCCTAGCCAAAAACATTCAGTACTTC
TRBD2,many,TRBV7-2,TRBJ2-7,CASKRGDSSYEQYF,TGTGCCAGCAAGCGGGGGGACAGCTCCTACGAGCAGTACTTC
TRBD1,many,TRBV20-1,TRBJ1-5,CSGPSRTGQPQHF,TGCAGTGGTCCTTCGCGGACAGGTCAGCCCCAGCATTTT
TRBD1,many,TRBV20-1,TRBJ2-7,CSARVDRGRYEQYF,TGCAGTGCTAGAGTGGACAGGGGGCGCTACGAGCAGTACTTC
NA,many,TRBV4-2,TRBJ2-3,CASSQGPSRTDTQYF,TGTGCCAGCAGCCAAGGCCCCTCACGCACAGATACGCAGTATTTT
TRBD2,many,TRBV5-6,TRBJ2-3,CASSTLTSGGKFRDTQYF,TGTGCCAGCAGCACCCTAACTAGCGGGGGGAAGTTCAGGGATACGCAGTATTTT
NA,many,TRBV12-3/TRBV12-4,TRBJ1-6,CASSLGGSRPPLHF,TGTGCCAGCAGTTTAGGGGGGTCCAGGCCACCCCTCCACTTT
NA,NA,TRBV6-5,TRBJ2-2,CASSYWNTGELFF,TGTGCCAGCAGTTACTGGAACACCGGGGAGCTGTTTTTT
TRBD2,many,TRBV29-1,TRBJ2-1,CSVEELAGEDYNEQFF,TGCAGCGTTGAAGAGCTAGCGGGGGAAGACTACAATGAGCAGTTCTTC
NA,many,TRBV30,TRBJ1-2,CAWARDGYTF,TGTGCCTGGGCCCGGGATGGCTACACCTTC
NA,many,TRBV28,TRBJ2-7,CASSLDGLYEQYF,TGTGCCAGCAGTTTGGACGGTCTCTACGAGCAGTACTTC
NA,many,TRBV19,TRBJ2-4,CASRSRLKENIQYF,TGTGCCAGTCGTAGCCGTTTGAAGGAAAACATTCAGTACTTC
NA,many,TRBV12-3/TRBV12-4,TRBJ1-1,CASSFQVNTEAFF,TGTGCCAGCAGTTTCCAGGTCAACACTGAAGCTTTCTTT
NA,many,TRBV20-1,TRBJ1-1,CSVRAQFMNTEAFF,TGCAGTGTGAGAGCCCAGTTCATGAACACTGAAGCTTTCTTT
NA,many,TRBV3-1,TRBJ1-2,CASSQWDTPWSGYTF,TGTGCCAGCAGCCAGTGGGACACCCCTTGGAGTGGCTACACCTTC
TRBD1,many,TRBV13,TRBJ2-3,CASSPSQAQGADTDTQYF,TGTGCCAGCAGCCCAAGTCAGGCACAGGGGGCTGACACAGATACGCAGTATTTT
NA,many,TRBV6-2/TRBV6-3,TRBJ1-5,CASTPWGQLNQPQHF,TGTGCCAGCACCCCGTGGGGACAACTCAATCAGCCCCAGCATTTT
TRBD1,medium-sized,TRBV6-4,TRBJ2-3,CASSGTGGTDTQYF,TGTGCCAGCAGTGGGACAGGGGGCACAGATACGCAGTATTTT
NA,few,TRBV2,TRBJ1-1,CASRPTGPEAFF,TGTGCCAGCAGGCCGACAGGTCCTGAAGCTTTCTTT
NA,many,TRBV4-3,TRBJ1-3,CASSRDGDRHGNTIYF,TGCGCCAGCAGCCGGGACGGAGACCGACATGGAAACACCATATATTTT
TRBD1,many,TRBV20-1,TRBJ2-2,CSASANRGTGELFF,TGCAGTGCTAGCGCGAACAGGGGAACCGGGGAGCTGTTTTTT
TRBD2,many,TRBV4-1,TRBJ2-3,CASSQSGNTALGDTQYF,TGCGCCAGCAGCCAGAGCGGGAACACGGCTTTAGGAGATACGCAGTATTTT
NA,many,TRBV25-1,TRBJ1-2,CASSEYKGIGYGYTF,TGTGCCAGCAGTGAATATAAGGGGATCGGCTATGGCTACACCTTC
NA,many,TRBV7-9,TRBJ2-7,CASSLEVGGTYEQYF,TGTGCCAGCAGCTTAGAGGTTGGGGGAACCTACGAGCAGTACTTC